The subject of this entry is one T cell receptor (beta chain). With V trimmed by 5 bases and J by 4 bases, 6 bases remained unmatched. The CDR3 is made up of 15 amino acids. Germline CDR1 is SEHNR and CDR2 is FQNEAQ (reference sequence). This sample was included in a study of blood T cell repertoires in COVID-19. TCRdb's table, derived via immunoSEQ multiplex PCR, lists solely in-frame clones and lacks some. Of roughly 200,000 clones listed, 87% are singletons. This chain joins TRBV7-9 and TRBJ2-3; 10 positions agree with TRBD2. Sequences were obtained from peripheral blood. This sequence was found in a woman younger than 30 who had recovered from COVID-19. CDR3 sequence (DNA): TGTGCCAGCAGCAAACGGACTAGCGGTGCAGATACGCAGTATTTT. Its protein is CASSKRTSGADTQYF. Variable domain in full (rest from reference TRBV7-9 and TRBJ2-3): DTGVSQNPRHKITKRGQNVTFRCDPISEHNRLYWYRQTLGQGPEFLTYFQNEAQLEKSRLLSDRFSAERPKGSFSTLEIQRTEQGDSAMYLCASSKRTSGADTQYFGPGTRLTVL.